The sequence of this TCR beta chain was determined in a study of Tregs in tolerant kidney transplant recipients. With V trimmed by 1 base and J by 4 bases, 6 bases remained unmatched. Germline loops: CDR1 SNHLY, CDR2 FYNNEI. The CDR3 is made up of 15 amino acids. The sample holds one count of this clone. The nonmyeloablative bone marrow transplants came from related graft donors, with transient mixed chimerism. Here immunoSEQ multiplex PCR was the method, and the copy in TCRdb shows in-frame clones only, minus some. The repertoire consists of tens of thousands of clones, with 87% occurring once and the leading ten covering 3.5% to 4%.

This rearrangement joins TRBV2 to TRBJ2-7, with 8 bases matching TRBD1. This clonotype originated in a human patient who received a combined kidney and bone marrow transplant. Some of the T cells may derive from the graft donor. The sequencing used CD4+ T cells from blood (PBMCs), collected 6 months after the transplant. The DNA for the CDR3 is TGTGCCAGCAGTGAAGGCCAGGGGGCGGTTTACGAGCAGTACTTC. Its translation: CASSEGQGAVYEQYF.